This is a list of T cell receptor beta chains from one sample in a study of blood T cell repertoires in COVID-19. Profiled with immunoSEQ multiplex PCR; TCRdb holds only in-frame clones, not every one. The data show some 27,000 clones, around 89% seen once. What was sequenced was peripheral blood. The receptors shown here come from a human donor in a cohort sampled during active COVID-19. Each CDR3 is given with its conserved first and last residue. A D gene is named only where the DNA matches it firmly. Rows give clone size only sometimes, using once, few, many, or a class for an expanded clone.

CDR3 DNA: TGTGCCATCAGCGCCGGCCAGGGCGCGAACACCGGGGAGCTGTTTTTT; CDR3 protein: CAISAGQGANTGELFF; clone size: NA; D gene: NA; V gene: TRBV10-3; J gene: TRBJ2-2
CDR3 DNA: TGCGCCCCCAGATCGGGGGGACCGGCCTACGAGCAGTACTTC; CDR3 protein: CAPRSGGPAYEQYF; clone size: NA; D gene: TRBD2; V gene: TRBV10-1; J gene: TRBJ2-7
CDR3 DNA: TGTGCCAGCAGCTTCACAGGGGGCGTTTCCTACAATGAGCAGTTCTTC; CDR3 protein: CASSFTGGVSYNEQFF; clone size: NA; D gene: TRBD1; V gene: TRBV7-2; J gene: TRBJ2-1
CDR3 DNA: TGTGCCAGCAGTCAACAGGGGAATGGCTACACCTTC; CDR3 protein: CASSQQGNGYTF; clone size: NA; D gene: TRBD1; V gene: TRBV12-3/TRBV12-4; J gene: TRBJ1-2
CDR3 DNA: TGTGCCAGCAGTTCCCCGGGTCGGCAGCCCCAGCATTTT; CDR3 protein: CASSSPGRQPQHF; clone size: NA; D gene: NA; V gene: TRBV2; J gene: TRBJ1-5
CDR3 DNA: TGTGCCAGCAGCCAAAAAAGACAGGCATATCTCTATGGCTACACCTTC; CDR3 protein: CASSQKRQAYLYGYTF; clone size: NA; D gene: NA; V gene: TRBV3-1/TRBV3-2; J gene: TRBJ1-2
CDR3 DNA: TGTGCCAGCAGCCAAGAGCGGTTAACGGCGGACTATGGCTACACCTTC; CDR3 protein: CASSQERLTADYGYTF; clone size: NA; D gene: NA; V gene: TRBV3-1/TRBV3-2; J gene: TRBJ1-2
CDR3 DNA: TGTGCCTGGAAGTACCCGGGGGGAGAGACCCAGTACTTC; CDR3 protein: CAWKYPGGETQYF; clone size: NA; D gene: TRBD2; V gene: TRBV30; J gene: TRBJ2-5
CDR3 DNA: TGTGCCAGCAGCCAAGCACGGGGGTACCAAGAGACCCAGTACTTC; CDR3 protein: CASSQARGYQETQYF; clone size: NA; D gene: NA; V gene: TRBV3-1/TRBV3-2; J gene: TRBJ2-5
CDR3 DNA: TGTGCCAGCATCAGGGGAATGGGAGAGACCCAGTACTTC; CDR3 protein: CASIRGMGETQYF; clone size: NA; D gene: NA; V gene: TRBV12-3/TRBV12-4; J gene: TRBJ2-5
CDR3 DNA: TGTGCCACCCAAATAAGCGAGACAGGGGGGCAGCCCCAGCATTTT; CDR3 protein: CATQISETGGQPQHF; clone size: NA; D gene: TRBD1; V gene: TRBV6-5; J gene: TRBJ1-5
CDR3 DNA: TGTGCCAGCAGTAAACGGGTGAACACTGAAGCTTTCTTT; CDR3 protein: CASSKRVNTEAFF; clone size: NA; D gene: NA; V gene: TRBV7-2; J gene: TRBJ1-1
CDR3 DNA: TGTGCCAGCAGCCACGGCGGGGGGCAAGAGACCCAGTACTTC; CDR3 protein: CASSHGGGQETQYF; clone size: NA; D gene: TRBD2; V gene: TRBV4-2; J gene: TRBJ2-5
CDR3 DNA: TGTGCCAGCAGCCAAGGTCTGTTAGCCAAAAACATTCAGTACTTC; CDR3 protein: CASSQGLLAKNIQYF; clone size: NA; D gene: NA; V gene: TRBV3-1/TRBV3-2; J gene: TRBJ2-4
CDR3 DNA: TGCGCCAGCAGCTCGCAGGGGGCTGGGGACACTGAAGCTTTCTTT; CDR3 protein: CASSSQGAGDTEAFF; clone size: NA; D gene: TRBD1; V gene: TRBV5-1; J gene: TRBJ1-1
CDR3 DNA: TGCGCCAGCAGTCTCACGGACAGGGCTGGAAACACCATATATTTT; CDR3 protein: CASSLTDRAGNTIYF; clone size: NA; D gene: TRBD1; V gene: TRBV23-1; J gene: TRBJ1-3
CDR3 DNA: TGTGCCAGCAGTTACTCGGGGCAGGGGACCTACACCTTC; CDR3 protein: CASSYSGQGTYTF; clone size: once; D gene: NA; V gene: TRBV6-6; J gene: TRBJ1-2
CDR3 DNA: TGTGCCAGCAGCTATCGACAGGGGGATGGCTACACCTTC; CDR3 protein: CASSYRQGDGYTF; clone size: NA; D gene: TRBD1; V gene: TRBV12-3/TRBV12-4; J gene: TRBJ1-2
CDR3 DNA: TGCGCCAGCAGGGATAGCTCGAGCACAGATACGCAGTATTTT; CDR3 protein: CASRDSSSTDTQYF; clone size: NA; D gene: NA; V gene: TRBV5-1; J gene: TRBJ2-3
CDR3 DNA: TGCGCCAGCAGCTCCCGGACAGGGACCTACGAGCAGTACTTC; CDR3 protein: CASSSRTGTYEQYF; clone size: few; D gene: TRBD1; V gene: TRBV4-1; J gene: TRBJ2-7
CDR3 DNA: TGCGCCAGCAGCAAGGGACTAGCGGGGGAAGAGACCCAGTACTTC; CDR3 protein: CASSKGLAGEETQYF; clone size: NA; D gene: TRBD2; V gene: TRBV5-1; J gene: TRBJ2-5
CDR3 DNA: TGTGCCAGCAGCCCTCGGACAGGGGTCTACGAGCAGTACTTC; CDR3 protein: CASSPRTGVYEQYF; clone size: NA; D gene: TRBD1; V gene: TRBV3-1/TRBV3-2; J gene: TRBJ2-7
CDR3 DNA: TGTGCCAGCAGTTGGCAGGGGGCAGATACGCAGTATTTT; CDR3 protein: CASSWQGADTQYF; clone size: NA; D gene: TRBD1; V gene: TRBV27; J gene: TRBJ2-3
CDR3 DNA: TGTGCCAGCAGACCGGGAATCCTGAACACTGAAGCTTTCTTT; CDR3 protein: CASRPGILNTEAFF; clone size: NA; D gene: NA; V gene: TRBV6-5; J gene: TRBJ1-1
CDR3 DNA: TGCAGCGGATCTAGGGGGCAAGAGACCCAGTACTTC; CDR3 protein: CSGSRGQETQYF; clone size: NA; D gene: NA; V gene: TRBV29-1; J gene: TRBJ2-5
CDR3 DNA: TGCGCCAGCACCACCCTCGGGGGGGCGGGAGGCTACACCTTC; CDR3 protein: CASTTLGGAGGYTF; clone size: NA; D gene: NA; V gene: TRBV4-1; J gene: TRBJ1-2
CDR3 DNA: TGCGCCAGCAGCCGATTAGCGGGGGTAGAGACCCAGTACTTC; CDR3 protein: CASSRLAGVETQYF; clone size: few; D gene: TRBD2; V gene: TRBV4-1; J gene: TRBJ2-5
CDR3 DNA: TGTGCCAGCAGGTCACTCCGGGACAGGGTCACTGAAGCTTTCTTT; CDR3 protein: CASRSLRDRVTEAFF; clone size: NA; D gene: TRBD1; V gene: TRBV6-6; J gene: TRBJ1-1
CDR3 DNA: TGTGCCACCGCGAAGGTCAGCGGGGAAGAGACCCAGTACTTC; CDR3 protein: CATAKVSGEETQYF; clone size: NA; D gene: TRBD2; V gene: TRBV14; J gene: TRBJ2-5
CDR3 DNA: TGTGCCATCAGTGAGGCAGGGGGCGGCTACACCTTC; CDR3 protein: CAISEAGGGYTF; clone size: NA; D gene: TRBD1; V gene: TRBV10-3; J gene: TRBJ1-2
CDR3 DNA: TGTGCCAGCAGCCCTAGCGGGGGGGCCTCCGGGGAGCTGTTTTTT; CDR3 protein: CASSPSGGASGELFF; clone size: once; D gene: TRBD2; V gene: TRBV6-4; J gene: TRBJ2-2
CDR3 DNA: TGTGCCAGCAACCCTTGGGGAGGGGAAAGCTCCTATAATTCACCCCTCCACTTT; CDR3 protein: CASNPWGGESSYNSPLHF; clone size: few; D gene: NA; V gene: TRBV2; J gene: TRBJ1-6
CDR3 DNA: TGTGCCAGCAGTGAACGGACACTTAGCACAGATACGCAGTATTTT; CDR3 protein: CASSERTLSTDTQYF; clone size: NA; D gene: NA; V gene: TRBV2; J gene: TRBJ2-3
CDR3 DNA: TGTGCCAGCAGTTTAAGTGGGACAGTACTGAACACCGGGGAGCTGTTTTTT; CDR3 protein: CASSLSGTVLNTGELFF; clone size: NA; D gene: TRBD1; V gene: TRBV27; J gene: TRBJ2-2
CDR3 DNA: TGTGCCAGTCAGGGGGGCCACGCCGGGGAGCTGTTTTTT; CDR3 protein: CASQGGHAGELFF; clone size: NA; D gene: NA; V gene: TRBV19; J gene: TRBJ2-2
CDR3 DNA: TGTGCCAGCAGCTTACAGGGTGGCATTCTATCCAGTGAGCAGTTCTTC; CDR3 protein: CASSLQGGILSSEQFF; clone size: NA; D gene: NA; V gene: TRBV7-9; J gene: TRBJ2-1
CDR3 DNA: TGTGCCAGCAACCCCAAGGACGGGGGGGCCTACAATGAGCAGTTCTTC; CDR3 protein: CASNPKDGGAYNEQFF; clone size: NA; D gene: TRBD2; V gene: TRBV7-2; J gene: TRBJ2-1
CDR3 DNA: TGTGCCAGCCACCTAGGTGGAGACGGCGTGGGTGGCTACACCTTC; CDR3 protein: CASHLGGDGVGGYTF; clone size: once; D gene: NA; V gene: TRBV9; J gene: TRBJ1-2
CDR3 DNA: TGTGCCAGCAGCCAGACGGCGAGGACCGGGGAGCTGTTTTTT; CDR3 protein: CASSQTARTGELFF; clone size: NA; D gene: NA; V gene: TRBV14; J gene: TRBJ2-2
CDR3 DNA: TGTGCCAGCAGCCTACAGGGGGGGGGCAGCGAGCAGTACTTC; CDR3 protein: CASSLQGGGSEQYF; clone size: NA; D gene: NA; V gene: TRBV7-2; J gene: TRBJ2-7
CDR3 DNA: TGCGCCAGCAGCCCAAGGGGGCAGGGCTACACCTTC; CDR3 protein: CASSPRGQGYTF; clone size: NA; D gene: TRBD1; V gene: TRBV5-1; J gene: TRBJ1-2
CDR3 DNA: TGTGCCAGTAGTATAAGTCTTAGCTCCTACGAGCAGTACTTC; CDR3 protein: CASSISLSSYEQYF; clone size: NA; D gene: NA; V gene: TRBV19; J gene: TRBJ2-7
CDR3 DNA: TGTGCCAGTAGTATCCCGGGTTCGATGAACACTGAAGCTTTCTTT; CDR3 protein: CASSIPGSMNTEAFF; clone size: NA; D gene: NA; V gene: TRBV19; J gene: TRBJ1-1
CDR3 DNA: TGTGCCAGCCCTGACAGGTTCTATGGCTACACCTTC; CDR3 protein: CASPDRFYGYTF; clone size: NA; D gene: NA; V gene: TRBV6-5; J gene: TRBJ1-2
CDR3 DNA: TGCGCCAGCAGCCAAGATCAGATCTATGGCTACACCTTC; CDR3 protein: CASSQDQIYGYTF; clone size: NA; D gene: NA; V gene: TRBV4-1; J gene: TRBJ1-2
CDR3 DNA: TGTGCCAGCAGCGGCCGGGACAGGGCTATTGAAAAACTGTTTTTT; CDR3 protein: CASSGRDRAIEKLFF; clone size: NA; D gene: TRBD1; V gene: TRBV6-6; J gene: TRBJ1-4
CDR3 DNA: TGTGCCAGCAGTGAAACTAGCGGGGGGAGGAATGAGCAGTTCTTC; CDR3 protein: CASSETSGGRNEQFF; clone size: NA; D gene: TRBD2; V gene: TRBV2; J gene: TRBJ2-1
CDR3 DNA: TGCGCCAGCAGCACGGACACAAATCAGCCCCAGCATTTT; CDR3 protein: CASSTDTNQPQHF; clone size: NA; D gene: NA; V gene: TRBV5-1; J gene: TRBJ1-5
CDR3 DNA: TGTGCCAGCAGCTTACTTTCTTCAGGGGGTTACGAGCAGTACTTC; CDR3 protein: CASSLLSSGGYEQYF; clone size: NA; D gene: TRBD1; V gene: TRBV7-8; J gene: TRBJ2-7
CDR3 DNA: TGCGCCAGTATGACCGGACAGTACACCGGGGAGCTGTTTTTT; CDR3 protein: CASMTGQYTGELFF; clone size: NA; D gene: NA; V gene: TRBV10-2; J gene: TRBJ2-2
CDR3 DNA: TGCACCAGCAGCCCTCTGTCTCATAGCAATCAGCCCCAGTATTTT; CDR3 protein: CTSSPLSHSNQPQYF; clone size: NA; D gene: NA; V gene: TRBV1; J gene: TRBJ2-3
CDR3 DNA: TGTGCCAGTAGTTTCTATACCGACAGATTTTCTGGCTACACCTTC; CDR3 protein: CASSFYTDRFSGYTF; clone size: NA; D gene: NA; V gene: TRBV19; J gene: TRBJ1-2
CDR3 DNA: TGCAGTGCTAGTATCGGGTCAGGGATGGACTCTGGAAACACCATATATTTT; CDR3 protein: CSASIGSGMDSGNTIYF; clone size: NA; D gene: NA; V gene: TRBV20-1; J gene: TRBJ1-3
CDR3 DNA: TGTGCCAGTACCCAAGGGGACCTCGGGACAGAGTATAACTATGGCTACACCTTC; CDR3 protein: CASTQGDLGTEYNYGYTF; clone size: NA; D gene: TRBD1; V gene: TRBV19; J gene: TRBJ1-2
CDR3 DNA: TGTGCCAGCAGCTTAGTCGGGGGTAGCGGGGGGCGAGAGCAGTTCTTC; CDR3 protein: CASSLVGGSGGREQFF; clone size: few; D gene: TRBD2; V gene: TRBV11-3; J gene: TRBJ2-1
CDR3 DNA: TGTGCCAGCAGCCCGACAGTTACTAATGAAAAACTGTTTTTT; CDR3 protein: CASSPTVTNEKLFF; clone size: NA; D gene: NA; V gene: TRBV7-6; J gene: TRBJ1-4
CDR3 DNA: TGTGCCAGCAGCTTAACGACGATAAGGGACAGGGGGCCCTATGGCTACACCTTC; CDR3 protein: CASSLTTIRDRGPYGYTF; clone size: NA; D gene: TRBD1; V gene: TRBV7-8; J gene: TRBJ1-2
CDR3 DNA: TGTGCCAGCAGTCAAGCCAGGGGGATTGCTGGAAACACCATATATTTT; CDR3 protein: CASSQARGIAGNTIYF; clone size: NA; D gene: TRBD1; V gene: TRBV6-1; J gene: TRBJ1-3